A selection of T cell receptor beta chains follows, all from one sample in a study of blood T cells in healthy people across ages. TCRdb itself ran the 5' RACE reads through MiXCR, one entry per CDR3 protein. The data contain roughly 860,000 distinct CDR3 sequences, about 62% of them singletons. Sequencing was performed on blood. The receptors shown here come from a man under 40 in good health. The conserved cysteine and the conserved F or W are not part of the CDR3 here. The D gene is left open where the match is weak.

TRBV20-1 - SVTRTTRDTQY
TRBV12-3/TRBV12-4 - ASSSTGKGSYEQY
TRBV30 - AWSPGRGGYT
TRBV5-5 - ASSWGSRSGANVLT
TRBV28 TRBD2 ASRLMTSGGYGEQF
TRBV7-2 TRBD1 ASTSARDRGLTDTQY
TRBV29-1 TRBD1 SVDRYTGGGTEAF
TRBV20-1 - SAGGQPSSYEQY
TRBV5-6 TRBD2 ASSMRTSGGETQY
TRBV6-5 - ATYHADTQY
TRBV7-2 - ASSPRLEEAQY
TRBV6-2/TRBV6-3 TRBD2 ASSYTSGEETQY
TRBV29-1 - SVVEKGPRETQY